These 5 T cell receptor beta chains came from one sample sequenced in a study of blood T cells in healthy people across ages. A J-beta primer mix and a sample-barcoded 5' primer were used in a second PCR of roughly 6 to 11 cycles. A single record per CDR3 protein comes from TCRdb applying MiXCR to the 5' RACE reads. The sample records approximately 400,000 distinct CDR3 sequences, 45% to 65% being singletons. Sequenced material: blood. These receptors were obtained from a man in his 60s in good health.

This rearrangement joins TRBV4-2 to TRBJ2-5, with D possibly being TRBD2 (5 bases). Germline CDR1 and CDR2: LGHNA and YNFKEQ. This CDR3 region has 16 residues. Trimming pared 1 base from V and 2 bases from J, leaving 14 bases between. DNA for the CDR3: TGTGCCAGCAGCCAAGCGGGTTCGGGGAATCAAGAGACCCAGTACTTC. Its protein is CASSQAGSGNQETQYF.

About this clonotype: Germline and junction disagree at one end, which may indicate a read error. V usage is TRBV13 and J usage is TRBJ2-1; perhaps TRBD2 as D (5 bases). CDR3 size: 14 residues. Germline V lookup: CDR1 PRHDT, CDR2 FYEKMQ (reference sequence). CDR3: CASSTGGSYNEQFF. The CDR3, as DNA: TGTGCCAGCAGCACGGGTGGGAGCTACAATGAGCAGTTCTTT.

The CDR3 DNA follows: TGTGCCAGCAGGAAGACATGGGCCTATGGCTACACCTTC. Encoded protein: CASRKTWAYGYTF. The genes are TRBV12-3 or TRBV12-4 and TRBJ1-2; D is unresolved. The CDR3 sequence is 13 residues long. V was clipped by 6 bases and J by 4 bases, with 12 bases between them.

This clonotype was seen a handful of times. The rearrangement uses TRBV28 and TRBJ2-7; TRBD2 is a possible D gene (5 bases). Trimming shortened V by 7 bases and J by 7 bases, and 20 bases separated the two germline ends. Germline CDR1 and CDR2: MDHEN and SYDVKM. This CDR3 contains 14 residues. CDR3 amino acids: CASTTIAGITEQYF. The CDR3 nucleotides are TGTGCCAGCACCACAATCGCCGGGATCACAGAGCAGTACTTC.

This chain links TRBV3-1 with TRBJ2-1; TRBD2 matches at 11 bases. This CDR3 has 15 amino acids. V gave up 2 bases and J gave up 8 bases; unmatched junction bases: 5. The germline V gene has CDR1 LGHDT and CDR2 YNNKEL (reference sequence). The CDR3 nucleotides read TGTGCCAGCAGCCAACGACTAGCGGGAATGGATGAGCAGTTCTTC. Translated, it gives CASSQRLAGMDEQFF.